The rows below give T cell receptor beta chains drawn from one sample of a study of OX40 agonist ivuxolimab in advanced cancers. Clones were sequenced by immunoSEQ multiplex PCR, and TCRdb holds only the in-frame ones, with some missing. The data show about 95,000 clones, 75% to 95% seen once. Source: CD4+ or CD8+ T cells sorted from blood, taken in a trial of the OX40 agonist ivuxolimab. The receptors shown here come from an adult with an advanced solid tumor such as melanoma, head and neck, liver or kidney cancer. Each CDR3 is given without its conserved first and last residue. The order of the fields is V gene, D gene, CDR3 protein. The D gene is left open where the match is weak.

v_call: TRBV18; d_call: -; cdr3_aa: ASSHTGSVTEAF
v_call: TRBV5-1; d_call: TRBD1; cdr3_aa: ASSPPGQGARETQY
v_call: TRBV11-1; d_call: -; cdr3_aa: ASSPTGTFYGYT
v_call: TRBV5-1; d_call: -; cdr3_aa: ASSGGTAKGEAF
v_call: TRBV5-1; d_call: -; cdr3_aa: ASSLDPGTLKGQY
v_call: TRBV30; d_call: -; cdr3_aa: AWSLLDAGGGYT
v_call: TRBV28; d_call: -; cdr3_aa: ASSQTSTDEQF
v_call: TRBV4-2; d_call: TRBD1; cdr3_aa: ASSQDTGQVNYEQY
v_call: TRBV30; d_call: TRBD2; cdr3_aa: AWTGTSGSTGELF
v_call: TRBV4-3; d_call: -; cdr3_aa: ASSQGRSSYNEQF
v_call: TRBV4-2; d_call: TRBD1; cdr3_aa: ASSQDTQGVGTDTQY
v_call: TRBV19; d_call: -; cdr3_aa: ASSIGPEQY
v_call: TRBV13; d_call: TRBD1; cdr3_aa: ASSAGTVTEAF
v_call: TRBV6-6; d_call: -; cdr3_aa: ASSPKGDSNEQY
v_call: TRBV7-2; d_call: -; cdr3_aa: ASSRQDYTEAF
v_call: TRBV5-1; d_call: -; cdr3_aa: ASSRDTGELF
v_call: TRBV19; d_call: -; cdr3_aa: ASSLQLFTGELF
v_call: TRBV4-1; d_call: -; cdr3_aa: ASSQDRFLYGYT
v_call: TRBV6-6; d_call: TRBD2; cdr3_aa: ASTLLAGGPNEQF
v_call: TRBV5-6; d_call: TRBD2; cdr3_aa: ASSGLSAGPYNEQF
v_call: TRBV28; d_call: -; cdr3_aa: ASSFDSSNQPQH
v_call: TRBV5-5; d_call: -; cdr3_aa: ASSLTGNSYEQY
v_call: TRBV5-1; d_call: -; cdr3_aa: ASSLDNSYEQY
v_call: TRBV6-5; d_call: -; cdr3_aa: ASSTGLRTTYEQY
v_call: TRBV11-2; d_call: TRBD1; cdr3_aa: ASSSPRGPETQY
v_call: TRBV19; d_call: -; cdr3_aa: ASRKLAEAF
v_call: TRBV19; d_call: -; cdr3_aa: ASSIDRMGEQY
v_call: TRBV28; d_call: -; cdr3_aa: ASSLGTGLPNTEAF
v_call: TRBV19; d_call: TRBD2; cdr3_aa: ASSSHLTSGRSDTQY
v_call: TRBV7-2; d_call: -; cdr3_aa: ASSLAGRPEKLF
v_call: TRBV11-2; d_call: -; cdr3_aa: ASSPRDGPYEQY
v_call: TRBV6-6; d_call: -; cdr3_aa: ASRRDRNSGNTIY
v_call: TRBV28; d_call: TRBD1; cdr3_aa: ASSPPGTGAVYEQY
v_call: TRBV4-1; d_call: -; cdr3_aa: ASSQENRRNYGYT
v_call: TRBV5-1; d_call: -; cdr3_aa: ASSSGSTDTQY
v_call: TRBV30; d_call: TRBD1; cdr3_aa: AWSVSRGNYGYT
v_call: TRBV5-4; d_call: -; cdr3_aa: ASSFIRQGGTGELF
v_call: TRBV7-2; d_call: -; cdr3_aa: ASSLVGNPGANYGYT
v_call: TRBV27; d_call: -; cdr3_aa: ASWGMGEQY
v_call: TRBV5-1; d_call: -; cdr3_aa: ASSAGEKDTQY
v_call: TRBV4-3; d_call: -; cdr3_aa: ASSQTPGSADTQY
v_call: TRBV5-8; d_call: -; cdr3_aa: ASSQDRAYEQY
v_call: TRBV6-5; d_call: TRBD1; cdr3_aa: ASSYSYRGNYGYT
v_call: TRBV6-1; d_call: -; cdr3_aa: ASSELTRGALH
v_call: TRBV19; d_call: -; cdr3_aa: ASSTRQLRGTQY
v_call: TRBV30; d_call: -; cdr3_aa: AWRTGNNEKLF
v_call: TRBV5-1; d_call: TRBD2; cdr3_aa: ASSSLAGDSYNEQF